The next 2 T cell receptor beta chains were all read from a single sample in a study of Ad26.COV2.S vaccination and SARS-CoV-2 variants. Treatment in this sample: some 20 received Ad26.COV2.S at low or high dose, single or two shots; about 5 received placebo; per-sample allocation not given. Sample collection was performed on day 63 after the first vaccine or placebo injection. TCRdb's copy holds only in-frame clones and misses some; the assay was immunoSEQ multiplex PCR. The repertoire holds about 480,000 clones, with around 85% as singletons. Sequencing used peripheral blood, obtained in a trial of Ad26.COV2.S vaccine versus placebo. The receptors stem from a person aged 18-65 years who received the Ad26.COV2.S COVID-19 vaccine or a placebo.

This sequence joins TRBV6-5 and TRBJ2-2; D possibly corresponds to TRBD1 (6 bases). There are 16 residues in the CDR3. V dropped 2 bases and J dropped 5 bases, with 15 bases sitting between them. Germline CDR1 is MNHEY and CDR2 is SVGAGI. The CDR3, as DNA: TGTGCCAGCAGTTACGGACAGCCCCTTGGAACCGGGGAGCTGTTTTTT. It is translated as CASSYGQPLGTGELFF.

The CDR3 is CATSDGNNQPQHF. For the CDR3, the DNA is TGTGCCACCAGTGATGGGAACAATCAGCCCCAGCATTTT. The chain recombines TRBV24-1 with TRBJ1-5; no reliable D call. V dropped 3 bases and J dropped 3 bases, with 5 bases sitting between them. The germline V gene encodes CDR1 KGHDR and CDR2 SFDVKD. This CDR3 comprises 13 residues.